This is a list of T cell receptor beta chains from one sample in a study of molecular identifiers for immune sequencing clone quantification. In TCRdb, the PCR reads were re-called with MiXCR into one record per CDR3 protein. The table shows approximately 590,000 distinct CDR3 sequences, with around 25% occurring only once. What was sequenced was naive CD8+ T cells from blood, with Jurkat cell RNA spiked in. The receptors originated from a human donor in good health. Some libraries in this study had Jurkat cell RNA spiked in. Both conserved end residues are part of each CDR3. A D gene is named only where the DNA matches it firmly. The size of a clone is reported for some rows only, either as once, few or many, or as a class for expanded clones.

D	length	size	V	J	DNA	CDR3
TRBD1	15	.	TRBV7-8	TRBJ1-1	TGTACCAGCAGCGCCCGGACAGGGTGGTACACTGAAGCTTTCTTT	CTSSARTGWYTEAFF
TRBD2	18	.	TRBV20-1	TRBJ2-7	TGCAGTGCTAGAGGCCAATCAAAGGGACTAGCAGGAACCTACGGGCAGTACTTC	CSARGQSKGLAGTYGQYF
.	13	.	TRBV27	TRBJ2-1	TGTGCCAGCAGTTTCCAGGGTAACAATGAGCAGTTCTTC	CASSFQGNNEQFF
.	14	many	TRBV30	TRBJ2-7	TGTGCCTGGAGTGGGACCGAGAGCTCCTACGAGCAGTACTTC	CAWSGTESSYEQYF
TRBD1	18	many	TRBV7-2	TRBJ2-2	TGTGCCAGCAGTTCGGACCCGGGACAGGGGAAGAACACCGGGGAGCTGTTTTTT	CASSSDPGQGKNTGELFF
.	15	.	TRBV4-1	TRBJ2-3	TGCGCCAGCAGCCTAACGACAGTCCGTGCAGATACGCAGTATTTT	CASSLTTVRADTQYF
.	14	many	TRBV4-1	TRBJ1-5	TGCGCCAGCAGCCAAGATTATCGGGATCAGCCCCAGCATTTT	CASSQDYRDQPQHF
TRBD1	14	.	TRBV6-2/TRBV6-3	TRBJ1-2	TGTGCCAGCAGTTACGCCGGGACAGACTATGGCTACACCTTC	CASSYAGTDYGYTF
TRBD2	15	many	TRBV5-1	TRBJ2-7	TGTGCCAGCAGCTTCGGGACTAGCGGGGGGTACGAGCAGTACTTC	CASSFGTSGGYEQYF
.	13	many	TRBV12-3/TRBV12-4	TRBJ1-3	TGTGCCAGCCGGTGGGACAACCGAAACACCATATATTTT	CASRWDNRNTIYF
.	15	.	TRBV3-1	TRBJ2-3	TGTGCCAGCAGCCAAGATCTAAGACTAGCAGATACGCAGTATTTT	CASSQDLRLADTQYF
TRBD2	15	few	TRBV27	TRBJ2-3	TGTGCCAGCAGCTCCCGGGAGGGAAGGACAGATACGCAGTATTTT	CASSSREGRTDTQYF
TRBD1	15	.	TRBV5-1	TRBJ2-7	TGCGCCAGCAGCTTGGGTGGGACAGGGCGCTACGAGCAGTACTTC	CASSLGGTGRYEQYF
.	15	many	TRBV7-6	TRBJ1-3	TGTGCCAGCAGCTTCACCGGCCTGATGGGGGGCGCGTTGTTTTTT	CASSFTGLMGGALFF
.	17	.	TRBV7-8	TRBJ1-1	TGTGCCAGCAGCTTAGGGGGGGTTGGCGACAAGAACACTGAAGCTTTCTTT	CASSLGGVGDKNTEAFF
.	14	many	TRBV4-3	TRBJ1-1	TGCGCCAGCAGCCAAGTTAGAGGGTGGACTGAAGCTTTCTTT	CASSQVRGWTEAFF
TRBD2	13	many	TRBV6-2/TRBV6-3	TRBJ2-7	TGTGCCAGCGGTAGCGGGAGGGCCTACGAGCAGTACTTC	CASGSGRAYEQYF
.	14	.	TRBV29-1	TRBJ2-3	TGCAGCGTGTTAGGAGGGGGTTACACAGATACGCAGTATTTT	CSVLGGGYTDTQYF
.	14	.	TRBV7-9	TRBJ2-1	TGTGCCAGCAGCTTCGATGCGACCGGGAATGAGCAGTTCTTC	CASSFDATGNEQFF
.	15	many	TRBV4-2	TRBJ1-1	TGTGCCAGCAGCCAAGTCTTTGGGGAGAACACTGAAGCTTTCTTT	CASSQVFGENTEAFF
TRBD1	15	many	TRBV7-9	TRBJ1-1	TGTGCCAGCAGCGTGCAGACAGGGCGGTTGACTGAAGCTTTCTTT	CASSVQTGRLTEAFF
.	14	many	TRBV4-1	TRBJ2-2	TGCGCCAGCAGCCAAGTTCAGAACACCGGGGAGCTGTTTTTT	CASSQVQNTGELFF